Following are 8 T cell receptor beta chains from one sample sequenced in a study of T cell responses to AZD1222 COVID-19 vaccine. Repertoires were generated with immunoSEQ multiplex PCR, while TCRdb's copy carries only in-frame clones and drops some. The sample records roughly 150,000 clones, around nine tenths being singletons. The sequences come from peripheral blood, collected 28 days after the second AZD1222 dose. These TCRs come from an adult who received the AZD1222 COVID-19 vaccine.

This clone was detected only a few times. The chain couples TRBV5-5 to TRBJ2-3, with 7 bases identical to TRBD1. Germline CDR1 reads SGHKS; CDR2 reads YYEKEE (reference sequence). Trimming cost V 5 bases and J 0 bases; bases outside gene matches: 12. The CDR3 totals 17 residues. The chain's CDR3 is CASRTASDRVSTDTQYF. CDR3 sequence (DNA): TGTGCCAGCAGAACCGCCTCCGACAGGGTCAGCACAGATACGCAGTATTTT.

This CDR3 is CASSGPGQGIYGYTF. In DNA, the CDR3 is TGTGCCAGCAGCGGGCCGGGACAGGGAATCTATGGCTACACCTTC. The chain combines TRBV6-5 with TRBJ1-2, with 9 bases identical to TRBD1. The CDR3 covers 15 residues. V shed 6 bases and J 4 bases; nucleotides not matched to a gene: 9. Per germline, CDR1 MNHEY and CDR2 SVGAGI.

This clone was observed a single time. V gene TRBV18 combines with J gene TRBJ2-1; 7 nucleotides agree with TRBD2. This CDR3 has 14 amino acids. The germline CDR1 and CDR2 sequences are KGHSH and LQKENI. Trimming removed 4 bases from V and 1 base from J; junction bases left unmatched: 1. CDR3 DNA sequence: TGTGCCAGCTCACGGACTAGTTCCTACAATGAGCAGTTCTTC. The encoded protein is CASSRTSSYNEQFF. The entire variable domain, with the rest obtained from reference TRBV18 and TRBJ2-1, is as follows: NAGVMQNPRHLVRRRGQEARLRCSPMKGHSHVYWYRQLPEEGLKFMVYLQKENIIDESGMPKERFSAEFPKEGPSILRIQQVVRGDSAAYFCASSRTSSYNEQFFGPGTRLTVL.

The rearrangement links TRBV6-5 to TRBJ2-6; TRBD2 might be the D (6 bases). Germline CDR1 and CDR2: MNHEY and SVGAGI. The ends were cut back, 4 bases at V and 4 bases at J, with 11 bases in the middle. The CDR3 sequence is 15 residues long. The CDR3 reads CASSSRAGGANVLTF. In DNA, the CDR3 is TGTGCCAGCAGTTCCCGGGCGGGAGGGGCCAACGTCCTGACTTTC.

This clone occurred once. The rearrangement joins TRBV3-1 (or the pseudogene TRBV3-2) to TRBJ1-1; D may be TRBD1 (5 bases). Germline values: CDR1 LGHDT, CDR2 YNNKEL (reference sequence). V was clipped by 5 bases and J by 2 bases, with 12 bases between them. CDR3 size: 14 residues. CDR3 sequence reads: CASSGTGGNTEAFF. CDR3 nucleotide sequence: TGTGCCAGCAGCGGGACCGGTGGTAACACTGAAGCTTTCTTT.

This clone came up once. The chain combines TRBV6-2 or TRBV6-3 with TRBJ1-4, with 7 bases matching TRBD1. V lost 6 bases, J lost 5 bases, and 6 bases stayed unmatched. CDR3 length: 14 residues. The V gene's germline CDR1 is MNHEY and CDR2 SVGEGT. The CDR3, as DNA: TGTGCCAGCAGCAGACAGGGAAGAAATGAAAAACTGTTTTTT. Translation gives CASSRQGRNEKLFF.

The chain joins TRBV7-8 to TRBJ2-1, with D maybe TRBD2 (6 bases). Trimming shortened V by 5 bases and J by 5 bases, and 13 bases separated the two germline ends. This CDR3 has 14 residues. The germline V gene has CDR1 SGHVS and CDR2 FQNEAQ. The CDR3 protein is CASSPRDLHNEQFF. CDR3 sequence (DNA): TGTGCCAGCAGCCCGCGGGACCTTCACAATGAGCAGTTCTTC.

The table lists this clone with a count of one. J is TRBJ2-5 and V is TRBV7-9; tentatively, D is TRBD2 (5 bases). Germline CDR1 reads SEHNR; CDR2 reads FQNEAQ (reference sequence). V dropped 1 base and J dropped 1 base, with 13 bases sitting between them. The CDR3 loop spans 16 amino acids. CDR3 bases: TGTGCCAGCAGCTTAGATCCGGGATGGGTCCAAGAGACCCAGTACTTC. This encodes CASSLDPGWVQETQYF.